This paragraph covers one TCR beta chain sequence. Its antigen is as yet unknown. The CDR3 totals 16 residues. Trimming removed 3 bases at V and 3 bases at J, with 16 bases between. Germline CDR1 is SEHNR and CDR2 is FQNEAQ (reference sequence). The record originates from a study of shared clonotypes between healthy human individuals. General study findings and limits: Limitation of the genetic and exposure-history diversity represented came from the few donors. Rarefaction showed sorted-subset sequencing was incomplete despite large depth. The study generally estimated greater richness for naive than memory subsets. Depth of sequencing was expected to influence donor clonotype sharing.

Libraries were prepared by immunoSEQ multiplex PCR; TCRdb keeps only in-frame clonotypes and omits some of them. The table records over 2 million clones, roughly 94% of them present only once. The origin of this receptor is a young man in good health. Sequenced input: naive CD4+ T cells sorted from blood. Subset of the sample: CD45RA+ positively selected. The chain is built from TRBV7-9 and TRBJ2-3; possible D gene TRBD2, 6 bases. CDR3 in amino acids: CASSFGQTRVTDTQYF. The CDR3 DNA sequence: TGTGCCAGCAGCTTTGGTCAGACTAGAGTAACAGATACGCAGTATTTT.